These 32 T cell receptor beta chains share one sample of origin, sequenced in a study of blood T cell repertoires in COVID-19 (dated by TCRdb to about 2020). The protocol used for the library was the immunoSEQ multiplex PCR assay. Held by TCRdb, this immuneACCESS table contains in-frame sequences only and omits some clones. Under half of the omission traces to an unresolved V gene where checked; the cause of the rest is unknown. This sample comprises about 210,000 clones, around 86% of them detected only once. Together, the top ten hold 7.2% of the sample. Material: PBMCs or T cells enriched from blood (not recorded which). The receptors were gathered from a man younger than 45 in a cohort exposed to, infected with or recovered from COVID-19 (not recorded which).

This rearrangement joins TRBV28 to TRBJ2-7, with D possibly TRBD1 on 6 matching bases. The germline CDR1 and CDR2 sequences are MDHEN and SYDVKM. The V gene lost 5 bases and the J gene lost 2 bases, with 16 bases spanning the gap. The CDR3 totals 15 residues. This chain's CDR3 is CASSQTRTEAYEQYF. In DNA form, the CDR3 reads TGTGCCAGCAGTCAAACTCGGACAGAGGCCTACGAGCAGTACTTC.

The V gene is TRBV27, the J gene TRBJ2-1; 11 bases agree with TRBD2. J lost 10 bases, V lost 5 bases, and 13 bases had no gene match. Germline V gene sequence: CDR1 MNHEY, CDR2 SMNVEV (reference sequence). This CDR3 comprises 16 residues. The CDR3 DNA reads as TGTGCCAGCAGTCCCTGGACTAGCGGGTCCCCCGGGGAGCAGTTCTTC. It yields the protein CASSPWTSGSPGEQFF.

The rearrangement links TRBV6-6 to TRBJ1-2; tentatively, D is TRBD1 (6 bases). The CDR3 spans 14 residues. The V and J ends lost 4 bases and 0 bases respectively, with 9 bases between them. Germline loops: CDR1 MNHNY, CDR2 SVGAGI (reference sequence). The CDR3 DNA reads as TGTGCCAGCAGTTCCCGGGACACTAACTATGGCTACACCTTC. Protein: CASSSRDTNYGYTF.

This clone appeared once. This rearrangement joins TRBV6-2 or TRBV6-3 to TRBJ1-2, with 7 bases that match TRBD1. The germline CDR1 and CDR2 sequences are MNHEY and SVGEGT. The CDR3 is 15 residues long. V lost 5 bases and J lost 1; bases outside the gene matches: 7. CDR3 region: CASSQGTAHNYGYTF. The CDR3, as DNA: TGTGCCAGCAGTCAAGGGACAGCGCATAACTATGGCTACACCTTC.

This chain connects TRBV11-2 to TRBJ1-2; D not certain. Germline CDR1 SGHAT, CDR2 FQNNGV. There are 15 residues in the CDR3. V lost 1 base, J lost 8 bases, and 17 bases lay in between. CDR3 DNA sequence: TGTGCCAGCAGCTTAGGGGCAGTTACATATTGGGGCTACACCTTC. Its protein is CASSLGAVTYWGYTF. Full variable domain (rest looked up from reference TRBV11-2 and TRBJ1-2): EAGVAQSPRYKIIEKRQSVAFWCNPISGHATLYWYQQILGQGPKLLIQFQNNGVVDDSQLPKDRFSAERLKGVDSTLKIQPAKLEDSAVYLCASSLGAVTYWGYTFGSGTRLTVV.

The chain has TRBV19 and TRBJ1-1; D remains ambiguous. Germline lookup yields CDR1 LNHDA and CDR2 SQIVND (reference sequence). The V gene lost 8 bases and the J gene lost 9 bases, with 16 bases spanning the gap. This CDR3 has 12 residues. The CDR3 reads CASQDQEGKAFF. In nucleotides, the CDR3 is TGTGCCAGTCAGGACCAGGAGGGAAAAGCTTTCTTT.

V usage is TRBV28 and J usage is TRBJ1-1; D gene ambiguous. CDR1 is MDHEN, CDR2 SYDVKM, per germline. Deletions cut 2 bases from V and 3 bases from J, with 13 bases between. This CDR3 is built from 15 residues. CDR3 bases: TGTGCCAGCAGTTTACGCTATCGTGTGGACACTGAAGCTTTCTTT. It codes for CASSLRYRVDTEAFF.

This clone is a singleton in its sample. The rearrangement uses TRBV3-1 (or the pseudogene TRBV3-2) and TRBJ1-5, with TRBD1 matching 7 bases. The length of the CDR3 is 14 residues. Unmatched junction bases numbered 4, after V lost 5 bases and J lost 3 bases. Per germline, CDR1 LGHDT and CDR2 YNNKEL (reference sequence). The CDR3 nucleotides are TGTGCCAGCAGCTACAGGGGCCACAATCAGCCCCAGCATTTT. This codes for CASSYRGHNQPQHF.

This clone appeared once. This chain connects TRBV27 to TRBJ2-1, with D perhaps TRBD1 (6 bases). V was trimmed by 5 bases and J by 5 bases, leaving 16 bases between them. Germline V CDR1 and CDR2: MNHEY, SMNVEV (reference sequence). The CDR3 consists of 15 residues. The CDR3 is CASSLQGRGNNEQFF. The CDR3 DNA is TGTGCCAGCAGTCTTCAGGGGCGCGGTAACAATGAGCAGTTCTTC.

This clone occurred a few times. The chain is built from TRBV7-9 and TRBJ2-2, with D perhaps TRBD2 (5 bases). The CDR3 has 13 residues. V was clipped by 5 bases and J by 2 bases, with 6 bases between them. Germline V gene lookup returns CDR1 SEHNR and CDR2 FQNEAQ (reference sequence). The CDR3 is CASSPSNTGELFF. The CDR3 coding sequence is TGTGCCAGCAGCCCTAGCAACACCGGGGAGCTGTTTTTT.

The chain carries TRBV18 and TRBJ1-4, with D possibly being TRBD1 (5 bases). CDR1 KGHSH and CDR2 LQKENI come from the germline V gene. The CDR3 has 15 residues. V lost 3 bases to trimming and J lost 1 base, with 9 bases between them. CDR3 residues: CASSPQGETNEKLFF. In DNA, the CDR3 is TGTGCCAGCTCACCGCAAGGGGAAACTAATGAAAAACTGTTTTTT. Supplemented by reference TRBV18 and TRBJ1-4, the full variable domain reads NAGVMQNPRHLVRRRGQEARLRCSPMKGHSHVYWYRQLPEEGLKFMVYLQKENIIDESGMPKERFSAEFPKEGPSILRIQQVVRGDSAAYFCASSPQGETNEKLFFGSGTQLSVL.

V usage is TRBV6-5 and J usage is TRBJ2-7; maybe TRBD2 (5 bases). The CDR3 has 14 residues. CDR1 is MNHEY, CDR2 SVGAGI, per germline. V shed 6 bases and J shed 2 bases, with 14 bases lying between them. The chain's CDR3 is CASRMGEGPYEQYF. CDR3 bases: TGTGCCAGCAGGATGGGAGAGGGCCCCTACGAGCAGTACTTC.

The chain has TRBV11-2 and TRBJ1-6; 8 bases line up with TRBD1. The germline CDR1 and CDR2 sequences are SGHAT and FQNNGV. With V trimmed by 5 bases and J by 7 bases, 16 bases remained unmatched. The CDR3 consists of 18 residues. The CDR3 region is CASSDRGGTGRSNSPLHF. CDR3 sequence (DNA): TGTGCCAGCAGCGATAGGGGGGGGACAGGCCGTTCCAATTCACCCCTCCACTTT.

The CDR3, as DNA: TGTGCCAGCAGCCCCCGGACAGTCAGACCCTACGAGCAGTACTTC. Its protein product is CASSPRTVRPYEQYF. This chain links TRBV3-1 (or the pseudogene TRBV3-2) with TRBJ2-7, with TRBD1 as a possible D gene (6 bases). With 4 bases removed from V and 2 bases from J, the gap between germline ends came to 15 bases. Germline V gene data show CDR1 as LGHDT and CDR2 as YNNKEL (reference sequence). The length of the CDR3 is 15 residues.

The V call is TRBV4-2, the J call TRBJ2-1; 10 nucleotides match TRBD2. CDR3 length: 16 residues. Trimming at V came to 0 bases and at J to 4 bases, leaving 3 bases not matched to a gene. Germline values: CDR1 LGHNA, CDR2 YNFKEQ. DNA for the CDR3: TGTGCCAGCAGCCAAGATCTAGCGGGAGTGTACAATGAGCAGTTCTTC. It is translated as CASSQDLAGVYNEQFF.

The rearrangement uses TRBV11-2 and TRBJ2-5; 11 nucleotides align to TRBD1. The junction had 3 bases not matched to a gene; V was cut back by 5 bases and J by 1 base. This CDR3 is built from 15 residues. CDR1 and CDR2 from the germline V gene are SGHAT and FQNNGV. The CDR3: CASSPGTGGQETQYF. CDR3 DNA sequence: TGTGCCAGCAGCCCCGGGACAGGGGGCCAAGAGACCCAGTACTTC.

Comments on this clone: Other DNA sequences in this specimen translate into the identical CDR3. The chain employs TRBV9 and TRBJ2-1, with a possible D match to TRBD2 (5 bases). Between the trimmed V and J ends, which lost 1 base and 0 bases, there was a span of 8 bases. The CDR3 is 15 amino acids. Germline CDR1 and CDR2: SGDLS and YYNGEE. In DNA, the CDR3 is TGTGCCAGCAGCGTAAGCGGCAGCTCCTACAATGAGCAGTTCTTC. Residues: CASSVSGSSYNEQFF.

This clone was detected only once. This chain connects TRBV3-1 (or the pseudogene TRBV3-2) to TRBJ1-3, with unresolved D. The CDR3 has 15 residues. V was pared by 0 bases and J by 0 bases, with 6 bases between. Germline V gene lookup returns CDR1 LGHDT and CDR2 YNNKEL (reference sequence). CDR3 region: CASSQDPGSGNTIYF. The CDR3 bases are TGTGCCAGCAGCCAAGATCCGGGCTCTGGAAACACCATATATTTT.

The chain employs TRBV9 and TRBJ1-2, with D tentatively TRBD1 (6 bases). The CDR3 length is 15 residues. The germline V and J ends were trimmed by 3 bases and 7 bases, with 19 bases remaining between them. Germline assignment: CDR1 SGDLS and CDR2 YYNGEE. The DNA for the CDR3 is TGTGCCAGCAGCGGAAATGCGGCGGGGGACACTGGCTACACCTTC. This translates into CASSGNAAGDTGYTF.

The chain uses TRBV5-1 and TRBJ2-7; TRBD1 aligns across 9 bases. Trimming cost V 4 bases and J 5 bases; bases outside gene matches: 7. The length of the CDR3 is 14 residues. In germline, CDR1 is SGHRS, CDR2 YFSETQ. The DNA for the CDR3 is TGCGCCAGCAGCCTGGACAGGGGCATCGACGAGCAGTACTTC. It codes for CASSLDRGIDEQYF.

CDR3 protein: CASSAVLVYNEQFF. CDR3 in DNA: TGTGCCAGCAGCGCCGTACTAGTCTACAATGAGCAGTTCTTC. The V and J genes are TRBV9 and TRBJ2-1; D possibly corresponds to TRBD2 (5 bases). Deletions cut 3 bases from V and 3 bases from J, with 10 bases between. The germline gives CDR1 SGDLS, CDR2 YYNGEE. The CDR3 covers 14 residues.

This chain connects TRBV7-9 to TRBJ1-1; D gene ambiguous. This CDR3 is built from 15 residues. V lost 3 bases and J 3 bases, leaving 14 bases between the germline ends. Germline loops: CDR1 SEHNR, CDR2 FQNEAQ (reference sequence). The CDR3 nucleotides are TGTGCCAGCAGCTTGGTGAGTAGCCGTGACACTGAAGCTTTCTTT. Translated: CASSLVSSRDTEAFF.

The CDR3 DNA is TGTGCCAGCACCCCGATCCGGACAGGGATTGATTTGGGCAATCAGCCCCAGCATTTT. Residues: CASTPIRTGIDLGNQPQHF. This chain joins TRBV28 and TRBJ1-5; TRBD1 matches 8 bases. After removal of 7 bases from V and 2 bases from J, the junction contained 19 bases not matched to a gene. The CDR3 has 19 residues. Germline V gene lookup returns CDR1 MDHEN and CDR2 SYDVKM. Using reference TRBV28 and TRBJ1-5 for the parts outside the CDR3, the full variable domain is DVKVTQSSRYLVKRTGEKVFLECVQDMDHENMFWYRQDPGLGLRLIYFSYDVKMKEKGDIPEGYSVSREKKERFSLILESASTNQTSMYLCASTPIRTGIDLGNQPQHFGDGTRLSIL.

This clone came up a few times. CDR3: CSVERGYTGELFF. The DNA for the CDR3 is TGCAGCGTTGAAAGGGGTTACACCGGGGAGCTGTTTTTT. J is TRBJ2-2 and V is TRBV29-1; D possibly corresponds to TRBD1 (5 bases). CDR3 length: 13 residues. The germline gives CDR1 SQVTM, CDR2 ANQGSEA. V lost 2 bases, J lost 3 bases, and 7 bases lay in between.

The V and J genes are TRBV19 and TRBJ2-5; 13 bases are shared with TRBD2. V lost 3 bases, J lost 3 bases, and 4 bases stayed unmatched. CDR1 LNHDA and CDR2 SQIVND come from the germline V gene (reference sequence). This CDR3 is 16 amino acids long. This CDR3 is CASSMTGTSGKETQYF. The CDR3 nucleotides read TGTGCCAGTAGTATGACCGGGACTAGCGGGAAAGAGACCCAGTACTTC.

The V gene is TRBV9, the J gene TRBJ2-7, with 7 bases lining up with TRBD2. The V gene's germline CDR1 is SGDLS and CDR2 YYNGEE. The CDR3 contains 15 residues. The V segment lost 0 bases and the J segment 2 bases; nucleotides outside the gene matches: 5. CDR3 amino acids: CASSVVSGMAYEQYF. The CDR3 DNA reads TGTGCCAGCAGCGTAGTAAGCGGGATGGCCTACGAGCAGTACTTC.

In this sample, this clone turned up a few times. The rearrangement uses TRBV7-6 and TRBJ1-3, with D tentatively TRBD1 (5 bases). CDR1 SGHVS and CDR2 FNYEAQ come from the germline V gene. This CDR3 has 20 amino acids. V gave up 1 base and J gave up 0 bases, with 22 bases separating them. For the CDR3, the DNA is TGTGCCAGCAGCTTAGGTCTAGGAAGACGACAGAAGAGCTCTGGAAACACCATATATTTT. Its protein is CASSLGLGRRQKSSGNTIYF.

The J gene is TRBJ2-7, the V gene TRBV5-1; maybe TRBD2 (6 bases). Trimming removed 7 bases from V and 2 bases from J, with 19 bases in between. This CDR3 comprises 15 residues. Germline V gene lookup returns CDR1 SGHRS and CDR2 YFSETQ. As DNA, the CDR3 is TGCGCCAGCGCCGAGGTTGGAGGGGTCACCTACGAGCAGTACTTC. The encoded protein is CASAEVGGVTYEQYF. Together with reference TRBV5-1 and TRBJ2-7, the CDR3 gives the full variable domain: KAGVTQTPRYLIKTRGQQVTLSCSPISGHRSVSWYQQTPGQGLQFLFEYFSETQRNKGNFPGRFSGRQFSNSRSEMNVSTLELGDSALYLCASAEVGGVTYEQYFGPGTRLTVT.

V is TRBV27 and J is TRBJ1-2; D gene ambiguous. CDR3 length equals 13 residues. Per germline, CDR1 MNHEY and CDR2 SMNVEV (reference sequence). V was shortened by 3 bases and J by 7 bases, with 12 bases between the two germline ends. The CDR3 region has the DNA TGTGCCAGCAGTTTCAGAGGCCCGGGTGGCTACACCTTC. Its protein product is CASSFRGPGGYTF.

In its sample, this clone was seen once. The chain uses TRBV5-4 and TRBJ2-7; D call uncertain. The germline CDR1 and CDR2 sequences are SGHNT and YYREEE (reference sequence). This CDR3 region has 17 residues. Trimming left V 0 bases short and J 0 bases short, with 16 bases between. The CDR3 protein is CASSLGSPGGSSYEQYF. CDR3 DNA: TGTGCCAGCAGCTTGGGAAGTCCTGGCGGAAGCTCCTACGAGCAGTACTTC.

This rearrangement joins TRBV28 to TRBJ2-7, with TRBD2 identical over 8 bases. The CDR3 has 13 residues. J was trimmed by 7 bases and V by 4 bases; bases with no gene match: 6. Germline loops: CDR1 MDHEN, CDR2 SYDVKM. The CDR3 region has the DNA TGTGCCAGCAGTTCTAGCGGGCTTCGGGAGCAGTACTTC. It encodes CASSSSGLREQYF.

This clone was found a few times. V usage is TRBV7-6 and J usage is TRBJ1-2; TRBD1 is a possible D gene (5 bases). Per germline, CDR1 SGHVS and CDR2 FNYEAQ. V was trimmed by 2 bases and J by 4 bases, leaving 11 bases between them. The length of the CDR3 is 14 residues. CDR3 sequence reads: CASSLNPGFYGYTF. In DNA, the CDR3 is TGTGCCAGCAGCTTAAATCCAGGGTTCTATGGCTACACCTTC.